A selection of T cell receptor beta chains follows, all from one sample in a study of T cells in Graves' hyperthyroidism and ophthalmopathy. TCRdb redid the calling of the multiplex PCR reads with MiXCR, one entry per CDR3 protein. This table holds about 640,000 distinct CDR3 sequences, more than 20% found once. The sample was blood. The receptors shown here come from a man aged 30 to 39 with Graves' ophthalmopathy. Each CDR3 is given with its conserved first and last residue. D genes are given only for firm matches. Size is stated for part of the rows, as once, few or many counts, or as a class when the clone is expanded.

size	V	D	J	DNA	CDR3
.	TRBV14	.	TRBJ2-7	TGTGCCAGCAGCAAAGCCAGCTACGAGCAGTACTTC	CASSKASYEQYF
.	TRBV27	.	TRBJ1-6	TGTGCCAGCAGCTCACTCTCTAATTCACCCCTCCACTTT	CASSSLSNSPLHF
.	TRBV30	.	TRBJ1-6	TGTGCCTGGGCCGAGAGTGTGGTCAATTCACCCCTCCACTTT	CAWAESVVNSPLHF
.	TRBV10-1	TRBD2	TRBJ2-7	TGCGCCAGCAGTGCGATGCCCTATTCCACTAGCGCGAGCTCCTACGAGCAGTACTTC	CASSAMPYSTSASSYEQYF
.	TRBV15	.	TRBJ2-7	TGTGCCACCAGCAGTGACCGGGGATCCTACGAGCAGTACTTC	CATSSDRGSYEQYF
.	TRBV5-1	TRBD1	TRBJ2-6	TGCGCCAGCAGCTTAACCGGGACAGGGCGTAGCTCTGGGGCCAACGTCCTGACTTTC	CASSLTGTGRSSGANVLTF
few	TRBV5-1	TRBD2	TRBJ2-7	TGCGCCAGCAGCTTACCTAGCGGGAGTTTATACGAGCAGTACTTC	CASSLPSGSLYEQYF
.	TRBV9	.	TRBJ2-5	TGTGCCAGCAGCGGCTTTACAGCTCAAGAGACCCAGTACTTC	CASSGFTAQETQYF
once	TRBV5-4	.	TRBJ2-2	TGTGCCAGCAGCACCTACGGGGAGCTGTTTTTT	CASSTYGELFF
.	TRBV7-9	TRBD1	TRBJ2-2	TGTGCCAGCAACCCGGGACAGGGGACCACCGGGGAGCTGTTTTTT	CASNPGQGTTGELFF
.	TRBV28	.	TRBJ1-1	TGTGCCAGCAGTTTGATATTGGCGGAGAGGAACACTGAAGCTTTCTTT	CASSLILAERNTEAFF
many	TRBV7-9	TRBD2	TRBJ2-1	TGTGCCAGCAGCTTAATCCGGGAGGGCCTTAATGAGCAGTTCTTC	CASSLIREGLNEQFF
few	TRBV18	.	TRBJ2-3	TGTGCCAGCTCTCGAGAAAAAACGGAGGCGGATACGCAGTATTTT	CASSREKTEADTQYF
few	TRBV28	TRBD1	TRBJ1-5	TGTGCCAGCAGAGCCGGGACAGGGGGCCTTTATAGCAATCAGCCCCAGCATTTT	CASRAGTGGLYSNQPQHF
many	TRBV20-1	.	TRBJ2-2	TGCAGTGCTAGAGAACAGGGGAGGGACACCGGGGAGCTGTTTTTT	CSAREQGRDTGELFF
few	TRBV4-1	.	TRBJ2-3	TGCGCCAGCAGCCAAGCTGTGGTGTATCGAAGCACAGATACGCAGTATTTT	CASSQAVVYRSTDTQYF
.	TRBV27	TRBD1	TRBJ2-5	TGTGCCAGCAGTTCCCGACAGGGGGCTGAGACCCAGTACTTC	CASSSRQGAETQYF
.	TRBV7-9	TRBD2	TRBJ2-5	TGTGCCAGCAGCCCGGGGGGGGTGTCGGCGGGGGGTCAAGAGACCCAGTACTTC	CASSPGGVSAGGQETQYF
many	TRBV6-5	TRBD1	TRBJ2-7	TGTGCCAGCAGTTACTCGGGGACAGGGTCTCGGGAGCAGTACTTC	CASSYSGTGSREQYF
few	TRBV19	.	TRBJ2-1	TGTGCCAGTAGTGACACCTACTACAATGAGCAGTTCTTC	CASSDTYYNEQFF
few	TRBV5-1	.	TRBJ2-5	TGCGCCAGCAGCTTGGGGACAGCGACCCAAGAGACCCAGTACTTC	CASSLGTATQETQYF
.	TRBV29-1	.	TRBJ1-1	TGCAGCGTTGGTCTGCAGATGAACACTGAAGCTTTCTTT	CSVGLQMNTEAFF
many	TRBV2	.	TRBJ2-7	TGTGCCAGCAGCCGGGACGACTCCTACGAGCAGTACTTC	CASSRDDSYEQYF
.	TRBV7-2	.	TRBJ1-5	TGTGCCAGCAGCTTAAACGGGGGGCAGGATCAGCCCCAGCATTTT	CASSLNGGQDQPQHF
few	TRBV7-9	.	TRBJ2-3	TGTGCCAGCAGCTTGGGGGGAGGCCAGCGTAACCGAGATACGCAGTATTTT	CASSLGGGQRNRDTQYF
.	TRBV24-1	.	TRBJ2-1	TGTGCCACCAGTGACAGGGACGAGCAGTTCTTC	CATSDRDEQFF
few	TRBV20-1	TRBD1	TRBJ1-5	TGCAGTGCTAGAGGCCGGACAGGGGTCCGCGATCAGCCCCAGCATTTT	CSARGRTGVRDQPQHF
.	TRBV3-1	TRBD2	TRBJ2-7	TGTGCCAGCAGCGGGACTAGCGGCCACTACGAGCAGTACTTC	CASSGTSGHYEQYF
.	TRBV27	.	TRBJ1-6	TGTGCCAGCAGTTTACAGGTCAATTCACCCCTCCACTTT	CASSLQVNSPLHF
many	TRBV11-2	TRBD1	TRBJ2-7	TGTGCCAGCAGCGTAGGGACAGGGGGCTACGAGCAGTACTTC	CASSVGTGGYEQYF
many	TRBV7-8	.	TRBJ2-4	TGTGCCAGCAGCTTACAGGGCCAGGGGGCCAAAAACATTCAGTACTTC	CASSLQGQGAKNIQYF
.	TRBV7-2	TRBD2	TRBJ2-5	TGTGCCAGCAGCTTGGGACTAGCGGGACGTTACCAAGAGACCCAGTACTTC	CASSLGLAGRYQETQYF
few	TRBV4-1	TRBD2	TRBJ2-3	TGCGCCAGCAGCCAAGATTGGACTAGCGGGCCGTCTAGCACAGATACGCAGTATTTT	CASSQDWTSGPSSTDTQYF